This T cell receptor (beta chain) was identified in a study of vaccination effects on CD4 cells after COVID-19. Turning to the study itself: Median timing of post-vaccine samples was 72 days after the second dose. General study points: Of the vaccine-induced clones from healthy vaccinees, merely 1 of 255 recognized common cold coronaviruses as well.

Germline V CDR1 and CDR2: SQVTM, ANQGSEA. V was pared by 7 bases and J by 3 bases, with 18 bases between. The CDR3 covers 15 residues. The table lists this clone with a few counts. The antigen remains undetermined. After expansion with viral peptide pools in the ViraFEST assay, antigen-specific CD4+ T cells were sequenced. Culture lasted around eleven days before CD4+ T cell isolation. Vaccine administered to participants consisted of two doses of either BNT162b2 or mRNA-1273. Half of the medium was exchanged for IL-2 medium on both days 3 and 7. Sequencing used immunoSEQ multiplex PCR; TCRdb keeps in-frame clones, though not all of them. In the table there are 15,000 to 20,000 clones, roughly three quarters of which are singletons.

The TCR sequence derives from a human donor who received a COVID-19 vaccine. The J gene is TRBJ2-2, the V gene TRBV29-1; D remains ambiguous. Here the sequenced sample was CD4+ T cells from PBMCs cultured with HCoV-NL63 spike peptides, taken after COVID-19 vaccination. The CDR3 spells CSAGPGQSDTGELFF. The CDR3 DNA reads TGCAGCGCTGGCCCTGGCCAGTCGGACACCGGGGAGCTGTTTTTT.